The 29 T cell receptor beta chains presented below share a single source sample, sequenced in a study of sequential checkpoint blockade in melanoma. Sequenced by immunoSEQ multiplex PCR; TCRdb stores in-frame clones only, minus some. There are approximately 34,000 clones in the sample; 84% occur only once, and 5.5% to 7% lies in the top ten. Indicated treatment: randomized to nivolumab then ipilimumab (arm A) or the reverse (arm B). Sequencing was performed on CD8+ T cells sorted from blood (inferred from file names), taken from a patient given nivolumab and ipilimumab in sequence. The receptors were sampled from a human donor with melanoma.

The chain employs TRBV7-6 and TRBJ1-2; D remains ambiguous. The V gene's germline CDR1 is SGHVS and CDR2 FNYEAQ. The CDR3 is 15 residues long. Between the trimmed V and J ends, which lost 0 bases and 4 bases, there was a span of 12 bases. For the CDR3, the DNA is TGTGCCAGCAGCTTAGCGCTAGGTCCCAGCTATGGCTACACCTTC. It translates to CASSLALGPSYGYTF.

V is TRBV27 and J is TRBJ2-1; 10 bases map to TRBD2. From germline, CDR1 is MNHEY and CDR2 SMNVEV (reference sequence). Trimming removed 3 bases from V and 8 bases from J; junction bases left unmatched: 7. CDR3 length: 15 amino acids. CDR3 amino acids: CASSFIAGGLDEQFF. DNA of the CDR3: TGTGCCAGCAGTTTCATAGCGGGAGGTTTAGATGAGCAGTTCTTC.

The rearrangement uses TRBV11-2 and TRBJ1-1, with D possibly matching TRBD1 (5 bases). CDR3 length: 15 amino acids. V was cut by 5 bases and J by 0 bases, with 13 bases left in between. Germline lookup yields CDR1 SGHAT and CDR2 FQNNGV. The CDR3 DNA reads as TGTGCCAGCAGCCTCAACAGGAACATGAACACTGAAGCTTTCTTT. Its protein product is CASSLNRNMNTEAFF.

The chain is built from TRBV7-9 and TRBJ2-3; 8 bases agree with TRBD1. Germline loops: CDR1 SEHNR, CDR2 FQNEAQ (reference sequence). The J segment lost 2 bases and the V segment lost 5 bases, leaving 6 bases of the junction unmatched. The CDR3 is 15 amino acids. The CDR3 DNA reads TGTGCCAGCAGCCCGGGACAGGCGAACACAGATACGCAGTATTTT. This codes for CASSPGQANTDTQYF.

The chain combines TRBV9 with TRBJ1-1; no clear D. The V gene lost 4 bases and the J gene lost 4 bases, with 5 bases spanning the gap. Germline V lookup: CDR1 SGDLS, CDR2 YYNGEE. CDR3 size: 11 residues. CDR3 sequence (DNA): TGTGCCAGCAGCCGGGGCACTGAAGCTTTCTTT. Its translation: CASSRGTEAFF.

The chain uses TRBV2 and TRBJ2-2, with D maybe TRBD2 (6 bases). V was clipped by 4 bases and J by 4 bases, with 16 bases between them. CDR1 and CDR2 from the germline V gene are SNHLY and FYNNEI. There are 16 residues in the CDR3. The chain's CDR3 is CASSAPGGAFTGELFF. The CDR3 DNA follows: TGTGCCAGCAGTGCCCCCGGCGGGGCTTTCACCGGGGAGCTGTTTTTT.

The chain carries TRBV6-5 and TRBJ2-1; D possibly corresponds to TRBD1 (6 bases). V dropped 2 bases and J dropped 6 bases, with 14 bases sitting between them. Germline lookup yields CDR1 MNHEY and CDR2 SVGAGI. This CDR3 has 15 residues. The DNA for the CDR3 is TGTGCCAGCAGTTACGGACAGAGGGATTTCAATGAGCAGTTCTTC. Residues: CASSYGQRDFNEQFF.

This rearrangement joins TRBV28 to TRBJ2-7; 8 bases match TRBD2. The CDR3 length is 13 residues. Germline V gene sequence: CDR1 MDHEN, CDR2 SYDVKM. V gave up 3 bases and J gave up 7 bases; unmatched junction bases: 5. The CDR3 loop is CASSFGLASEQYF. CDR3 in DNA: TGTGCCAGCAGTTTCGGACTAGCCTCAGAGCAGTACTTC. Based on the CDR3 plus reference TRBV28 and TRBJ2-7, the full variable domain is DVKVTQSSRYLVKRTGEKVFLECVQDMDHENMFWYRQDPGLGLRLIYFSYDVKMKEKGDIPEGYSVSREKKERFSLILESASTNQTSMYLCASSFGLASEQYFGPGTRLTVT.

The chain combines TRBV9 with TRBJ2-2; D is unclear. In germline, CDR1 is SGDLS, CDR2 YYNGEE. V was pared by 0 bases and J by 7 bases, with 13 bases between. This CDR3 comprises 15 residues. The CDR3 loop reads CASSVEINTHGELFF. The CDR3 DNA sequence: TGTGCCAGCAGCGTAGAGATCAATACTCACGGGGAGCTGTTTTTT. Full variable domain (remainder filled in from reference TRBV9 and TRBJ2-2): DSGVTQTPKHLITATGQRVTLRCSPRSGDLSVYWYQQSLDQGLQFLIQYYNGEERAKGNILERFSAQQFPDLHSELNLSSLELGDSALYFCASSVEINTHGELFFGEGSRLTVL.

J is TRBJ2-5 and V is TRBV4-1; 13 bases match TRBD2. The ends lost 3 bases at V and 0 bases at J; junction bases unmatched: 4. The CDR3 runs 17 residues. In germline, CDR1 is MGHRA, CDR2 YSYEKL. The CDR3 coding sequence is TGCGCCAGCAGCCACCTAGGACTAGCGGGAGACCAAGAGACCCAGTACTTC. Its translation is CASSHLGLAGDQETQYF.

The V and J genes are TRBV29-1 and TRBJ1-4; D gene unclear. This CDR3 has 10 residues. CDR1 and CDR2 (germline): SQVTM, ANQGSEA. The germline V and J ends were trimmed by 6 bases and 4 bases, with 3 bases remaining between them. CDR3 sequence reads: CSVINEKLFF. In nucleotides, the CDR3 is TGCAGCGTCATTAATGAAAAACTGTTTTTT.

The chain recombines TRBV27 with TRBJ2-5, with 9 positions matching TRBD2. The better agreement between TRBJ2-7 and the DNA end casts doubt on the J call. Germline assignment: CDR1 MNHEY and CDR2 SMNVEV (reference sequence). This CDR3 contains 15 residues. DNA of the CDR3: TGTGCCAGCAGTTTTCGACTAGCGGAGTTTTTCGAGCAGTACTTC. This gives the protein CASSFRLAEFFEQYF.

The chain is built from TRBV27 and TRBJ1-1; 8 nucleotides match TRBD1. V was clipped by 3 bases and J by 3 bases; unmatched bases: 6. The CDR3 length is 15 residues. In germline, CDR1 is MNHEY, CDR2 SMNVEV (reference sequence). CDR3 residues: CASSLAGGMYTEAFF. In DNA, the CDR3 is TGTGCCAGCAGTTTGGCAGGGGGCATGTACACTGAAGCTTTCTTT.

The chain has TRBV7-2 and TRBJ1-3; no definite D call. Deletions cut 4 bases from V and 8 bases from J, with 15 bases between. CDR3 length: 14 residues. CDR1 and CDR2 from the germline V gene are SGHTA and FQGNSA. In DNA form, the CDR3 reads TGTGCCAGCAGCTCGACGAGGAGCGCGGACACCATATATTTT. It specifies CASSSTRSADTIYF.

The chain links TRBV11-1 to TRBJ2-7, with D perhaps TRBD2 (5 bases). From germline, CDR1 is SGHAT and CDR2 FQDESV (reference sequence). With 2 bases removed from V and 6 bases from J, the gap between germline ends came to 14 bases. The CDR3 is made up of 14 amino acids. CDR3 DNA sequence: TGTGCCAGCAGCTTATACACGAGAGGGATCGAGCAGTACTTC. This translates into CASSLYTRGIEQYF.

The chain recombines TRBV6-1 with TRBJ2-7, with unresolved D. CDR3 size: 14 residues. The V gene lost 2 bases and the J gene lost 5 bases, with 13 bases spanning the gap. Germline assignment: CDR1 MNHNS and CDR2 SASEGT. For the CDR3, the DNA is TGTGCCAGCAGTGAATCTCCACAAACTAACGAGCAGTACTTC. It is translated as CASSESPQTNEQYF.

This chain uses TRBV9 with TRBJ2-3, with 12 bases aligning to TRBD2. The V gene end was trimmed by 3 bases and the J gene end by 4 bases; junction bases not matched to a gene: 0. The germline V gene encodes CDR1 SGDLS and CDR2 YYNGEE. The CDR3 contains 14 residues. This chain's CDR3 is CASSASGGADTQYF. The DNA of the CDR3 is TGTGCCAGCAGCGCTAGCGGGGGGGCAGATACGCAGTATTTT.

The CDR3: CASSLDMTYEQYF. The CDR3, as DNA: TGTGCCAGCAGTTTAGACATGACCTACGAGCAGTACTTC. The chain links TRBV27 to TRBJ2-5; unclear D gene. The DNA end is a closer match to TRBJ2-7, so the J assignment may be wrong. Germline V gives CDR1 MNHEY, CDR2 SMNVEV (reference sequence). The CDR3 length is 13 residues.

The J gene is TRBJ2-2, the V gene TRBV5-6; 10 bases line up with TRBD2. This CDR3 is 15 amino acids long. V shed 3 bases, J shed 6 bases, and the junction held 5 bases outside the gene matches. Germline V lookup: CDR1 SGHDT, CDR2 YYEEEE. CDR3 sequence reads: CASSSSGGAPGELFF. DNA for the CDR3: TGTGCCAGCAGCTCGAGCGGGGGGGCCCCCGGGGAGCTGTTTTTT. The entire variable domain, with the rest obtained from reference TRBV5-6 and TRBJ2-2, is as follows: DAGVTQSPTHLIKTRGQQVTLRCSPKSGHDTVSWYQQALGQGPQFIFQYYEEEERQRGNFPDRFSGHQFPNYSSELNVNALLLGDSALYLCASSSSGGAPGELFFGEGSRLTVL.

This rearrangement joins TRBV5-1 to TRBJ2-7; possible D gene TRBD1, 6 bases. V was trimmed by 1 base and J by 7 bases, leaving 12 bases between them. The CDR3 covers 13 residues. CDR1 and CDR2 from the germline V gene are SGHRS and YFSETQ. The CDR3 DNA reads TGCGCCAGCAGCTTGATGGGGGCGGGTGAGCAGTACTTC. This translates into CASSLMGAGEQYF.

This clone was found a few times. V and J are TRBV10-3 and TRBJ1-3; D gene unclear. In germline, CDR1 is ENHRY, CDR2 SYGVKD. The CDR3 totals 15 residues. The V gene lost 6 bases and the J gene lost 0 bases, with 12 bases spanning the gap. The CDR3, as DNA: TGTGCCATCAGGGTAGACGGGTACTCTGGAAACACCATATATTTT. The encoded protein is CAIRVDGYSGNTIYF.

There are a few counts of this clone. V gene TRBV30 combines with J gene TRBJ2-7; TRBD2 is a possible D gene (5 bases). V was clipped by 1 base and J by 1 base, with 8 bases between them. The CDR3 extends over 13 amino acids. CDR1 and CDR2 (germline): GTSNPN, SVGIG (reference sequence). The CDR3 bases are TGTGCCTGGAGTGCGGGGTTTTCCTACGAGCAGTACTTC. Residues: CAWSAGFSYEQYF.

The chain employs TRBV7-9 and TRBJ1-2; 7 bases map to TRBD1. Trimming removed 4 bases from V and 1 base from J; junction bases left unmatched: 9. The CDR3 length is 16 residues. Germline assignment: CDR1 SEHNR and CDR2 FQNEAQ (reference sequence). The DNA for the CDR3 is TGTGCCAGCAGCTCGATAACAGGGGCGAATAACTATGGCTACACCTTC. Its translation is CASSSITGANNYGYTF.

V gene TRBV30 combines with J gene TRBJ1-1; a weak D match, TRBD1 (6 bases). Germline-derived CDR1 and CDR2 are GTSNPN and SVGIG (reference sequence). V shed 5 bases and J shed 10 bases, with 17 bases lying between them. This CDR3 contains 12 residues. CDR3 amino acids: CAWGGPQGTAFF. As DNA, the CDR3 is TGTGCCTGGGGGGGCCCACAAGGTACAGCTTTCTTT.

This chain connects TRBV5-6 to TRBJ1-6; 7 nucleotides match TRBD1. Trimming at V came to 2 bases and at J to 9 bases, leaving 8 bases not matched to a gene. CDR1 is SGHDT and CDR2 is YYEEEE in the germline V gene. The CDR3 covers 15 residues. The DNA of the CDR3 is TGTGCCAGCAGCTTCTCGGACAGGACAACTTCACCCCTCCACTTT. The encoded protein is CASSFSDRTTSPLHF.

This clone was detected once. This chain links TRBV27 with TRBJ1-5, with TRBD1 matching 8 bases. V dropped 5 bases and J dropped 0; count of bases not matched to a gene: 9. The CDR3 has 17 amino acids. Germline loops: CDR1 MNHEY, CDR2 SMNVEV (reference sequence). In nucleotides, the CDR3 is TGTGCCAGCAGTCAGACCGGAGACAGGGGTAGCAATCAGCCCCAGCATTTT. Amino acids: CASSQTGDRGSNQPQHF.

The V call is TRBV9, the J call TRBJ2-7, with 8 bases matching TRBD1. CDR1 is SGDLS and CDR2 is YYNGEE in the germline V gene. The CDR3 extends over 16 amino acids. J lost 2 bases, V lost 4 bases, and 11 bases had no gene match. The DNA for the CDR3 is TGTGCCAGCAGCCCCCCGACAGGACAGGGAACCTACGAGCAGTACTTC. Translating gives CASSPPTGQGTYEQYF.

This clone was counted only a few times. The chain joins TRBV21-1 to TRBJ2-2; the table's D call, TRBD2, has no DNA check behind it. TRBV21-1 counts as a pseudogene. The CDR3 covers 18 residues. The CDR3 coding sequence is TGTGCCAGCAGCAAACCCCAGTCAGTAACGGGGAACACCGGGGAGCTGTTTTTT. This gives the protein CASSKPQSVTGNTGELFF.

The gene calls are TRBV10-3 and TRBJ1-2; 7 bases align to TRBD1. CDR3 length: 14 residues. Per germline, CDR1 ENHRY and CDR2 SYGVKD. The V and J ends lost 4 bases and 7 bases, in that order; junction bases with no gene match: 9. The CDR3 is CAISANQGGPGYTF. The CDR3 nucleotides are TGTGCCATCAGTGCTAATCAGGGGGGACCTGGCTACACCTTC.